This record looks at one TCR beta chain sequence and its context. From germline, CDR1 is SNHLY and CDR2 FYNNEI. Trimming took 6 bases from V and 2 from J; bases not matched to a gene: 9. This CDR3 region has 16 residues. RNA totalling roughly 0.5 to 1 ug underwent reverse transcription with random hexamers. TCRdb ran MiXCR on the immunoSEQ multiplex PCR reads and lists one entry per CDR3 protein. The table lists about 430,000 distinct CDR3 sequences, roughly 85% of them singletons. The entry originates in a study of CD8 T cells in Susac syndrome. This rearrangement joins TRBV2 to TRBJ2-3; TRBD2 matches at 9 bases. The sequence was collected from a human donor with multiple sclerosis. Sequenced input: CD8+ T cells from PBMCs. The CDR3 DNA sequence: TGTGCCAGCAGACGAATAGCGGGGGCCCTCACAGATACGCAGTATTTT. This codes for CASRRIAGALTDTQYF.